The 8 T cell receptor beta chains presented below share a single source sample, sequenced in a study of T cell repertoires in cytomegalovirus infection. In TCRdb, the reads were re-called with MiXCR into one record per CDR3 protein. Of a few hundred thousand distinct CDR3 sequences detected, over 20% appear once; the ten largest clones hold 18%. The sample was CD8+ T cells from PBMCs. These receptors were obtained from a human donor in good health (CMV status not recorded). Some clones in this sample may be carry-over from other donors' samples.

This clonotype was detected a few times. The CDR3 DNA reads TGCAGCGCTGTTGTCCGGGACAGGGCCCTGGAGCAGTACTTC. As protein: CSAVVRDRALEQYF. The genes are TRBV29-1 and TRBJ2-7; 9 bases are shared with TRBD1. The germline gives CDR1 SQVTM, CDR2 ANQGSEA. The CDR3 covers 14 residues. V shed 7 bases and J 7 bases; nucleotides not matched to a gene: 14.

The gene calls are TRBV2 and TRBJ1-1, with D possibly matching TRBD1 (5 bases). Germline V gene sequence: CDR1 SNHLY, CDR2 FYNNEI. Trimming cost V 7 bases and J 1 base, with 10 bases left between them. This CDR3 is built from 13 residues. Here the CDR3 DNA reads TGTGCCAGCAAGGGGACGGCGAACACTGAAGCTTTCTTT. It translates to CASKGTANTEAFF.

The rearrangement uses TRBV7-3 and TRBJ1-2; 7 bases align to TRBD1. V shed 5 bases, J shed 0 bases, and the junction held 9 bases outside the gene matches. CDR1 and CDR2 from the germline V gene are SGHTA and FQGTGA. This CDR3 contains 16 residues. CDR3 amino acids: CASSLVGTDSNYGYTF. Here the CDR3 DNA reads TGTGCCAGCAGCCTCGTTGGGACAGATTCTAACTATGGCTACACCTTC.

The chain combines TRBV28 with TRBJ1-2; 8 nucleotides align to TRBD1. Germline V gives CDR1 MDHEN, CDR2 SYDVKM. The CDR3 runs 14 residues. Trimming at V came to 7 bases and at J to 5 bases, leaving 9 bases not matched to a gene. CDR3 nucleotides: TGTGCCAGCACCCCACCAGGGGGCAGGTATGGCTACACCTTC. It translates to CASTPPGGRYGYTF.

The chain joins TRBV7-6 to TRBJ2-5; the D is unclear. With 5 bases removed from V and 5 bases from J, the gap between germline ends came to 15 bases. CDR3 length: 14 residues. Germline V gene lookup returns CDR1 SGHVS and CDR2 FNYEAQ. CDR3 sequence reads: CASSKDGIEETQYF. The CDR3 region has the DNA TGTGCCAGCAGCAAAGACGGCATAGAGGAGACCCAGTACTTC.

In this sample, this clonotype turned up many times. The V call is TRBV7-2, the J call TRBJ2-7; 7 bases are a match to TRBD2. Germline CDR1 is SGHTA and CDR2 is FQGNSA. Trimming cost V 4 bases and J 3 bases; bases outside gene matches: 6. This CDR3 has 14 amino acids. The CDR3 DNA follows: TGTGCCAGCAGCTACCCCGGACTAGACTACGAGCAGTACTTC. Protein: CASSYPGLDYEQYF. Together with reference TRBV7-2 and TRBJ2-7, the CDR3 gives the full variable domain: GAGVSQSPSNKVTEKGKDVELRCDPISGHTALYWYRQSLGQGLEFLIYFQGNSAPDKSGLPSDRFSAERTGGSVSTLTIQRTQQEDSAVYLCASSYPGLDYEQYFGPGTRLTVT.

The rearrangement links TRBV29-1 to TRBJ1-2; 11 nucleotides agree with TRBD1. This CDR3 has 16 residues. Germline CDR1 SQVTM, CDR2 ANQGSEA. J was trimmed by 8 bases and V by 1 base; bases with no gene match: 12. The CDR3: CSVEGTRTGGARGYTF. The CDR3 nucleotides read TGCAGCGTTGAAGGAACCCGGACAGGGGGCGCACGGGGCTACACCTTC.

The CDR3 reads CASSLRTSGDNNEQFF. Written as DNA, the CDR3 is TGTGCCAGCAGCCTAAGGACTAGCGGGGATAACAATGAGCAGTTCTTC. J is TRBJ2-1 and V is TRBV5-4, with 12 bases lining up with TRBD2. From germline, CDR1 is SGHNT and CDR2 YYREEE (reference sequence). Trimming removed 4 bases from V and 5 bases from J; junction bases left unmatched: 7. This CDR3 has 16 residues.